These T cell receptor beta chains were read from a single sample in a study of identical twins. One entry per CDR3 protein, called by TCRdb with MiXCR from the 5' RACE reads. The sample holds hundreds of thousands of distinct CDR3 sequences, approximately 25% seen once. These records were also assigned to another study, of T cells expressing NK-cell markers.

The source material was CD4+ T cells sorted from blood. These receptors were obtained from a young woman in good health. CDR3s include the opening cysteine and the closing phenylalanine or tryptophan. D genes are given only for firm matches. The size entry is marked missing in some rows and otherwise reads once, few, many or a size class.

TRBV20-1	-	TRBJ2-5	few	TGCAGTGCTACAGTCGGGGGTCGGGAGACCCAGTACTTC	CSATVGGRETQYF
TRBV9	TRBD1	TRBJ2-2	-	TGTGCCAGCAGCGTAGCTCCCCGACCGGGACAGGGGGCCTCACGGAGCACCGGGGAGCTGTTTTTT	CASSVAPRPGQGASRSTGELFF
TRBV11-1	TRBD2	TRBJ2-3	few	TGTGCCAGCAGCCCCCGAGGCGGGTCTAGCGGGAGCACAGATACGCAGTATTTT	CASSPRGGSSGSTDTQYF
TRBV7-2	-	TRBJ2-1	-	TGTGCCACCCATTTAATCCGCCACAATGAGCAGTTCTTC	CATHLIRHNEQFF
TRBV3-1	TRBD1	TRBJ2-7	-	TGTGCCAGCAGCCACAGACAGGGCTACGAGCAGTACTTC	CASSHRQGYEQYF
TRBV12-3/TRBV12-4	TRBD2	TRBJ2-2	-	TGTGCCAGCACCGGACTAGCAACCGGGGAGCTGTTTTTT	CASTGLATGELFF
TRBV5-6	-	TRBJ2-1	-	TGTGCCAGCAGCTTGGTCCAGAAATGGTTCTTC	CASSLVQKWFF
TRBV11-3	-	TRBJ2-1	-	TGTGCCAGCAGTTGGGAGATCGCGGGGCAGTTCTTC	CASSWEIAGQFF
TRBV10-3	-	TRBJ2-5	-	TGTGCCATCAGTTCCGGGACTTCGGCAAGGGAGACCCAGTACTTC	CAISSGTSARETQYF
TRBV9	TRBD2	TRBJ2-3	few	TGTGCCAGCATGGGGACTAAAGGAGATACGCAGTATTTT	CASMGTKGDTQYF
TRBV6-2/TRBV6-3	-	TRBJ2-1	-	TGTGCCAGCAGAGACTTGGGTGAGTTCAATGAGCAGTTCTTC	CASRDLGEFNEQFF
TRBV3-1	TRBD2	TRBJ2-1	-	TGTGCCAGCTCATCTACTAGCGGGGGGGCGGGAAGCTCCTACAATGAGCAGTTCTTC	CASSSTSGGAGSSYNEQFF
TRBV6-5	-	TRBJ2-2	-	TGTGCCAGCAGTTACTCGAGCCTGTACACCGGGGAGCTGTTTTTT	CASSYSSLYTGELFF
TRBV6-5	-	TRBJ1-6	few	TGTGCCAGCAGTTACTCGATCGTAGGGGATCATTCACCCCTCCACTTT	CASSYSIVGDHSPLHF
TRBV15	TRBD2	TRBJ2-6	-	TGTGCCACCAGCAGGAACCAGGGAGGGTCTGGGGCCAACGTCCTGACTTTC	CATSRNQGGSGANVLTF
TRBV29-1	TRBD1	TRBJ2-3	few	TGCAGCGCAGGCCCCAGAATCACAGGGGGAGATACGCAGTATTTT	CSAGPRITGGDTQYF
TRBV7-2	TRBD2	TRBJ2-3	-	TGTGCCAGCAGCTTAGCAAGGACTAGCGGCCAGAGAAATACGCAGTATTTT	CASSLARTSGQRNTQYF
TRBV7-2	TRBD2	TRBJ2-4	-	TGTGCCAGCAGCCGACATACTAGCGGGGAGGCCAAAAACATTCAGTACTTC	CASSRHTSGEAKNIQYF
TRBV29-1	TRBD1	TRBJ1-1	few	TGCAGCGCCAAGACAGGGGGCTCTGAAGCTTTCTTT	CSAKTGGSEAFF
TRBV5-1	TRBD2	TRBJ2-1	many	TGCGCCAGCAGCCGTTCGGGACTAGGGGGATATGAGCAGTTCTTC	CASSRSGLGGYEQFF
TRBV12-3/TRBV12-4	-	TRBJ1-5	-	TGTGCCAGCAGTACTGACACCAATCAGCCCCAGCATTTT	CASSTDTNQPQHF
TRBV20-1	-	TRBJ2-1	once	TGCAGTCCAAAAGAGGTGTCCAGGGGATACAATGAGCAGTTCTTC	CSPKEVSRGYNEQFF
TRBV11-2	TRBD1	TRBJ1-2	-	TGTGCCAGCAGCTTCGACAGGGCTACCTGTGGCTACACCTTC	CASSFDRATCGYTF
TRBV29-1	-	TRBJ1-1	-	TGCAGCGCCGAAGCCGGGTCCACTGAAGCTTTCTTT	CSAEAGSTEAFF
TRBV12-3/TRBV12-4	-	TRBJ2-1	few	TGTGCCAGCAGGGAATCCTACAATGAGCAGTTCTTC	CASRESYNEQFF
TRBV12-3/TRBV12-4	TRBD1	TRBJ1-2	-	TGTGCCAGCAGGCCATCGGGACAGGCACTCTATGGCTACACCTTC	CASRPSGQALYGYTF
TRBV20-1	TRBD1	TRBJ1-1	-	TGCAGTGCTAGTGTGGGACAGGGGGTTTCTGTTCAAGCTTTCTTT	CSASVGQGVSVQAFF
TRBV12-3/TRBV12-4	TRBD1	TRBJ2-3	-	TGTGCCTTCAGTTTAGCGCATTTAGGGACAGGGAGCCCAGATACGCAGTATTTT	CAFSLAHLGTGSPDTQYF
TRBV24-1	-	TRBJ2-2	-	TGTGCCACCAGTGACGCCCGTTTCGGGCCCCCGGGGGAGCTGTTTTTT	CATSDARFGPPGELFF
TRBV21-1	-	TRBJ1-1	-	TGTGCGAGCAGCCCACCGGGGGGAAAGAACACTGAAGCTTTCTTT	CASSPPGGKNTEAFF
TRBV7-9	-	TRBJ1-1	few	TGTGCCAGCAGCTTAGTCCGGGCCCTAAACACTGAAGCTTTCTTT	CASSLVRALNTEAFF
TRBV9	TRBD1	TRBJ2-1	few	TGTGCCAGCAGCGTGGGACAGGGGACCTACAATGAGCAGTTCTTC	CASSVGQGTYNEQFF
TRBV6-1	TRBD1	TRBJ1-1	once	TGTGCCAGCAGTAAACGGGACAGGAGATACGAGAACACTGAAGCTTTCTTT	CASSKRDRRYENTEAFF
TRBV5-8	-	TRBJ1-4	few	TGTGCCAGCAGCTTGGCCGGGGCCCCGGAAAAACTGTTTTTT	CASSLAGAPEKLFF
TRBV6-1	TRBD1	TRBJ1-5	-	TGTGCCAGCACCCTGGACAGGAGCAATCAGCCCCAGCATTTT	CASTLDRSNQPQHF
TRBV6-5	TRBD2	TRBJ2-5	-	TGTGCCAGCAGTTACGCTAGCGGGGGGACTGGGACCCAGTACTTC	CASSYASGGTGTQYF
TRBV6-5	-	TRBJ1-4	few	TGTGCCAGCAGTTACTCGGGGGTTGCAACTAATGAAAAACTGTTTTTT	CASSYSGVATNEKLFF
TRBV2	-	TRBJ2-3	many	TGTGCCAGCAGTGAACAAGCTCTCCGCACAGATACGCAGTATTTT	CASSEQALRTDTQYF
TRBV10-3	-	TRBJ2-7	few	TGTGCCATCAGTGAGTGGGTCGGACCCTACGAGCAGTACTTC	CAISEWVGPYEQYF
TRBV5-4	-	TRBJ2-5	few	TGTGCCAGCAGCGCCCGGGACTCCAGTTCTTCGACCCAGTACTTC	CASSARDSSSSTQYF
TRBV19	-	TRBJ2-7	-	TGTGCCAGTAGTGTCGACATGGTCTCCTACGAGCAGTACTTC	CASSVDMVSYEQYF
TRBV7-8	-	TRBJ2-2	many	TGTGCCAGCAGCTTGGGTAGCGGGAACACCGGGGAGCTGTTTTTT	CASSLGSGNTGELFF
TRBV20-1	-	TRBJ1-1	-	TGCAGTGCGCACAGGGTCACTGAAGCTTTCTTT	CSAHRVTEAFF
TRBV4-1	-	TRBJ2-6	many	TGCGCCAGCAGCCGATTACAAAGGGATGGCTCTGGGGCCAACGTCCTGACTTTC	CASSRLQRDGSGANVLTF
TRBV20-1	-	TRBJ2-5	few	TGCAGTGCTAGAGAGAGAACAGGACAAGAGACCCAGTACTTC	CSARERTGQETQYF
TRBV6-5	-	TRBJ1-6	-	TGTGCCAGCAGTTTGGTCTCAGCCGAGGCCCTCCACTTT	CASSLVSAEALHF
TRBV5-6	-	TRBJ2-1	-	TGTGCCAGCAGCCCCGGGCCTAATGAGCAGTTCTTC	CASSPGPNEQFF
TRBV20-1	TRBD1	TRBJ2-7	few	TGCAGTGCTCCGGGACAGGGGCACCACGAGCAGTACTTC	CSAPGQGHHEQYF
TRBV2	-	TRBJ2-3	-	TGTGCCAGCAGTGAACAGGGGCAGGGAGGCGCAGATACGCAGTATTTT	CASSEQGQGGADTQYF